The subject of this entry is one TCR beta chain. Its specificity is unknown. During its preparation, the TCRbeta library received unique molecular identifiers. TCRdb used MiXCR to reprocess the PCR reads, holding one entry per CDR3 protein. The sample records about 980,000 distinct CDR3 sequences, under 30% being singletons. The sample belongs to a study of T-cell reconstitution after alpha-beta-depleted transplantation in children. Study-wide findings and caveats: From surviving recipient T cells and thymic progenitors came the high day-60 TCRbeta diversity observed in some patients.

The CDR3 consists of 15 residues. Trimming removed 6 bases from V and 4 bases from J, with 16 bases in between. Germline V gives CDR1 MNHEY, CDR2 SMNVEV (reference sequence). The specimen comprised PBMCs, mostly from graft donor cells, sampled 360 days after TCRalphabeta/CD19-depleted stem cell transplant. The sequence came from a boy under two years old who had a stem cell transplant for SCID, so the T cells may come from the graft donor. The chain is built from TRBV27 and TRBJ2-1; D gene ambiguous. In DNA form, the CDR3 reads TGTGCCAGCAGGAGGAGTGGAATACATTACAATGAGCAGTTCTTC. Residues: CASRRSGIHYNEQFF.